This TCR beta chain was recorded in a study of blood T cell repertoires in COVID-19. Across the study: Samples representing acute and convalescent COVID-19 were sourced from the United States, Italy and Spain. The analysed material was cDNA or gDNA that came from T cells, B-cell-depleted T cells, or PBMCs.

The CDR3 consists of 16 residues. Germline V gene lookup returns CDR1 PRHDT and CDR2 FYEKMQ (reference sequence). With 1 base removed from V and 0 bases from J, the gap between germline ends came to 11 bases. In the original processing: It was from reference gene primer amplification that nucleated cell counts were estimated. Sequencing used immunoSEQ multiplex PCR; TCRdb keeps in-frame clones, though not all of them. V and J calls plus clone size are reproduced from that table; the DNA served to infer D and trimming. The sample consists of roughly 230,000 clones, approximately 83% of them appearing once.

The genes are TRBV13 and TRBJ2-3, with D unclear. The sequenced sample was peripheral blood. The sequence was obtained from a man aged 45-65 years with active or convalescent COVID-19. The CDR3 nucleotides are TGTGCCAGCAGCTTAGAGGTGGGCTCCAGCACAGATACGCAGTATTTT. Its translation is CASSLEVGSSTDTQYF.